This T cell receptor (beta chain) was captured by sequencing in a study of cytomegalovirus exposure and HLA in healthy donors. Overall study findings and caveats: A missense DCLRE1C variant was associated with V- and J-gene trimming of TCR beta chains in a later analysis, and an independent cohort replicated the association. A later analysis appeared to link common viral pathogens to several of the most significant clusters.

By sample fraction, this clone is medium-sized. The antigen is undetermined. Each donor was nominally healthy when sampled (though unrecorded immune exposures were likely). CDR1 and CDR2 from the germline V gene are GTSNPN and SVGIG (reference sequence). The J segment lost 2 bases and the V segment lost 1 base, leaving 11 bases of the junction unmatched. The CDR3 loop spans 17 amino acids. Researchers ran the PCR with 60 Vbeta and 13 Jbeta primers. Some clones are missing from TCRdb's copy, which holds only in-frame ones; the method was immunoSEQ multiplex PCR. The sample has about 33,000 clones, about 53% seen once.

Specimen: PBMCs. The chain uses TRBV30 and TRBJ1-5; 7 positions agree with TRBD1. This TCR came from a woman aged 40 to 50 in good health and CMV-seropositive. This CDR3 reads CAWSGGLGGAGNQPQHF. CDR3 nucleotides: TGTGCCTGGAGTGGCGGGTTAGGGGGCGCCGGCAATCAGCCCCAGCATTTT.